This TCR beta chain derives from a study of blood T cell repertoires in COVID-19. Study background: Acute and convalescent COVID-19 samples came from the United States, Italy and Spain. Sample material is recorded as cDNA or gDNA derived from T cells, B-cell-depleted T cells, or PBMCs.

The J segment lost 3 bases and the V segment lost 0 bases, leaving 4 bases of the junction unmatched. Germline values: CDR1 KGHSH, CDR2 LQKENI. This CDR3 spans 16 amino acids. Per the authors' pipeline: From reference gene primer amplification, estimates of nucleated cell counts were derived. Here immunoSEQ multiplex PCR was the method, and the copy in TCRdb shows in-frame clones only, minus some. The V and J calls and clone size come from that table; D and trimming were worked out from the DNA. The sample shows around 250,000 clones, about 90% of them seen only once. Study members were between about 18 and 100 years old and lived in some 26 US regions.

The V and J genes are TRBV18 and TRBJ2-4; 8 nucleotides agree with TRBD2. This sequence originates from a human donor in a cohort exposed to, infected with or recovered from COVID-19 (not recorded which). The donor label of this sample is uncertain. What was sequenced was PBMCs or T cells enriched from blood (not recorded which). CDR3 sequence: CASSPPGLAGKNIQYF. The CDR3 coding sequence is TGTGCCAGCTCACCACCAGGACTAGCCGGCAAAAACATTCAGTACTTC.